The 11 T cell receptor beta chains reported below all come from one sample, sequenced in a study of technical replicates of blood from a few donors (TCRdb year 2017). Receptors were amplified or captured by the immunoSEQ multiplex PCR assay. TCRdb's version of the immuneACCESS table is confined to in-frame rearrangements and falls short of the full clone set. An unresolved V gene accounts for under half of the shortfall where checked; the remainder is of unknown origin. The sample profile shows about 15,000 clones; more than 80% of them were found once. About 12% of the sample comes from the top ten. What was sequenced was PBMCs. These receptors all stem from a human donor in good health.

J is TRBJ1-5 and V is TRBV28; D gene unclear. CDR1 MDHEN and CDR2 SYDVKM come from the germline V gene. Trimming removed 1 base from V and 0 bases from J, with 10 bases in between. This CDR3 contains 16 residues. CDR3 amino acids: CASSLFPGYSNQPQHF. DNA of the CDR3: TGTGCCAGCAGTTTATTCCCCGGTTATAGCAATCAGCCCCAGCATTTT. Drawing the rest from reference TRBV28 and TRBJ1-5, the complete variable domain is DVKVTQSSRYLVKRTGEKVFLECVQDMDHENMFWYRQDPGLGLRLIYFSYDVKMKEKGDIPEGYSVSREKKERFSLILESASTNQTSMYLCASSLFPGYSNQPQHFGDGTRLSIL.

This clone was seen a single time. CDR3 residues: CSASPGNGYTF. CDR3 in DNA: TGCAGTGCTAGCCCAGGGAATGGCTACACCTTC. V is TRBV20-1 and J is TRBJ1-2; perhaps TRBD1 as D (5 bases). This CDR3 comprises 11 residues. Germline V gene sequence: CDR1 DFQATT, CDR2 SNEGSKA (reference sequence). Trimming removed 3 bases from V and 6 bases from J, with 8 bases in between.

The chain links TRBV29-1 to TRBJ2-1; the D gene is possibly TRBD2 (5 bases). Looked up from germline, CDR1 is SQVTM and CDR2 is ANQGSEA. The CDR3 sequence is 12 residues long. The V gene lost 4 bases and the J gene lost 10 bases, with 14 bases spanning the gap. The CDR3 sequence: CSVALASREQFF. CDR3 bases: TGCAGCGTTGCCCTAGCCTCGAGGGAGCAGTTCTTC.

This chain connects TRBV5-1 to TRBJ2-3; D possibly corresponds to TRBD1 (5 bases). Germline CDR1 and CDR2: SGHRS and YFSETQ. This CDR3 region has 15 residues. The V end lost 4 bases, the J end lost 5 bases, and 17 bases lay between the germline ends. Here the CDR3 DNA reads TGCGCCAGCAGCCCAGGGCCCGTGTCTGGAGATACGCAGTATTTT. Residues: CASSPGPVSGDTQYF.

The V gene is TRBV5-1, the J gene TRBJ2-6, with a possible D match to TRBD2 (5 bases). This CDR3 has 16 residues. The V and J ends lost 4 bases and 2 bases respectively, with 13 bases between them. Germline values: CDR1 SGHRS, CDR2 YFSETQ. In DNA, the CDR3 is TGCGCCAGCAGCGCCCTGGCGGGTACTGGGGCCAACGTCCTGACTTTC. It codes for CASSALAGTGANVLTF.

The gene calls are TRBV5-6 and TRBJ1-2, with D unresolved. Germline-derived CDR1 and CDR2 are SGHDT and YYEEEE. This CDR3 comprises 16 residues. V was clipped by 0 bases and J by 3 bases, with 15 bases between them. The CDR3 nucleotides read TGTGCCAGCAGCTTGGTCGGGAATCCCGGGGACTATGGCTACACCTTC. It encodes CASSLVGNPGDYGYTF. The full variable domain, with the rest looked up from reference TRBV5-6 and TRBJ1-2, is DAGVTQSPTHLIKTRGQQVTLRCSPKSGHDTVSWYQQALGQGPQFIFQYYEEEERQRGNFPDRFSGHQFPNYSSELNVNALLLGDSALYLCASSLVGNPGDYGYTFGSGTRLTVV.

The V and J genes are TRBV7-7 and TRBJ2-2; a possible D gene is TRBD2 (6 bases). V was clipped by 5 bases and J by 0 bases, with 7 bases between them. Germline CDR1 and CDR2: SSHAT and FNYEAQ (reference sequence). The CDR3 totals 14 residues. The CDR3 protein is CASSQRANTGELFF. The DNA of the CDR3 is TGTGCCAGCAGCCAGCGGGCGAACACCGGGGAGCTGTTTTTT.

Only a few counts were recorded for this clone. The J gene is TRBJ1-2, the V gene TRBV19; 10 bases are a match to TRBD1. The junction had 5 bases not matched to a gene; V was cut back by 3 bases and J by 4 bases. Looked up from germline, CDR1 is LNHDA and CDR2 is SQIVND (reference sequence). CDR3 length: 15 residues. CDR3 bases: TGTGCCAGTAGTATTCTGACAGGGGGCGGCTATGGCTACACCTTC. Protein sequence: CASSILTGGGYGYTF. Complete variable domain (other parts from reference TRBV19 and TRBJ1-2): DGGITQSPKYLFRKEGQNVTLSCEQNLNHDAMYWYRQDPGQGLRLIYYSQIVNDFQKGDIAEGYSVSREKKESFPLTVTSAQKNPTAFYLCASSILTGGGYGYTFGSGTRLTVV.

This chain uses TRBV6-1 with TRBJ1-6; D gene ambiguous. V lost 8 bases and J lost 0, with 5 bases in between. In germline, CDR1 is MNHNS, CDR2 SASEGT. The CDR3 has 13 residues. Here the CDR3 reads CASGGSYNSPLHF. In nucleotides, the CDR3 is TGTGCCAGCGGAGGCTCCTATAATTCACCCCTCCACTTT.

The chain recombines TRBV11-2 with TRBJ1-4; no clear D. From germline, CDR1 is SGHAT and CDR2 FQNNGV. Trimming shortened V by 1 base and J by 7 bases, and 13 bases separated the two germline ends. This CDR3 contains 15 residues. The CDR3 protein is CASSLAGRAGEKLFF. The CDR3 DNA reads TGTGCCAGCAGCTTAGCGGGGAGGGCCGGTGAAAAACTGTTTTTT.

This clone appeared a few times. The chain uses TRBV5-6 and TRBJ1-1; D might be TRBD1 (6 bases). Trimming removed 3 bases from V and 1 base from J, with 10 bases in between. Germline V gene lookup returns CDR1 SGHDT and CDR2 YYEEEE. The CDR3 extends over 14 amino acids. CDR3 in amino acids: CASSYGGGNTEAFF. The CDR3 bases are TGTGCCAGCAGCTATGGGGGCGGGAACACTGAAGCTTTCTTT.